These T cell receptor beta chains were read from a single sample in a study of T cells in Graves' hyperthyroidism and ophthalmopathy. Each CDR3 protein is one row after TCRdb ran MiXCR on the multiplex PCR reads. Of about 560,000 distinct CDR3 sequences in the sample, 15% to 19% were seen once. Sequencing input: blood. Receptors were obtained from a woman aged 30 to 39 with Graves' hyperthyroidism. Both conserved end residues are part of each CDR3.

V gene: TRBV18; J gene: TRBJ2-7; CDR3 protein: CASSPREDRVDEQYF
V gene: TRBV11-3; J gene: TRBJ2-1; CDR3 protein: CASSPRLGRYNEQFF
V gene: TRBV7-2; J gene: TRBJ2-7; CDR3 protein: CASSLAVRGQYF
V gene: TRBV6-1; J gene: TRBJ2-1; CDR3 protein: CASSEVQGGNEQFF
V gene: TRBV5-1; J gene: TRBJ2-7; CDR3 protein: CASSLDRAGEQYF
V gene: TRBV20-1; J gene: TRBJ2-3; CDR3 protein: CSAKLAGGADTQYF
V gene: TRBV7-8; J gene: TRBJ1-1; CDR3 protein: CASSFKTGGVATEAFF
V gene: TRBV7-2; J gene: TRBJ1-2; CDR3 protein: CASSGFDYGYTF
V gene: TRBV20-1; J gene: TRBJ2-1; CDR3 protein: CSAGGLAGVDSSYNEQFF
V gene: TRBV30; J gene: TRBJ2-2; CDR3 protein: CAWGTRTSNTGELFF
V gene: TRBV12-3/TRBV12-4; J gene: TRBJ1-1; CDR3 protein: CASSPERPDNTEAFF
V gene: TRBV6-2/TRBV6-3; J gene: TRBJ1-2; CDR3 protein: CASSYSRQGNGYTF
V gene: TRBV28; J gene: TRBJ2-7; CDR3 protein: CASTLGQGHAGGPKIYSYEQYF
V gene: TRBV7-2; J gene: TRBJ2-3; CDR3 protein: CASSFPSTDTQYF
V gene: TRBV19; J gene: TRBJ1-5; CDR3 protein: CASSIEGARQPQHF
V gene: TRBV28; J gene: TRBJ2-7; CDR3 protein: CASSSLGSTYEQYF
V gene: TRBV19; J gene: TRBJ2-5; CDR3 protein: CASMRSGEVLETQYF
V gene: TRBV2; J gene: TRBJ1-3; CDR3 protein: CASSEFRGSGNTIYF
V gene: TRBV7-9; J gene: TRBJ2-2; CDR3 protein: CASSLIGHTGTYTGELFF
V gene: TRBV24-1; J gene: TRBJ2-1; CDR3 protein: CATSDTTSGSWSEQFF
V gene: TRBV5-1; J gene: TRBJ2-7; CDR3 protein: CASSIGGPPPPEQYF
V gene: TRBV29-1; J gene: TRBJ2-2; CDR3 protein: CSVEGTNTGELFF
V gene: TRBV5-1; J gene: TRBJ2-3; CDR3 protein: CASGPGSGHTDTQYF
V gene: TRBV2; J gene: TRBJ1-5; CDR3 protein: CASSEAVQNQPQHF
V gene: TRBV5-1; J gene: TRBJ2-1; CDR3 protein: CASSLRGLAPDEQFF
V gene: TRBV7-6; J gene: TRBJ2-7; CDR3 protein: CASSLEVTSGRAPSRYEQYF
V gene: TRBV6-1; J gene: TRBJ2-1; CDR3 protein: CASNQRESNNEQFF
V gene: TRBV27; J gene: TRBJ2-1; CDR3 protein: CASAPAGGPSDEQFF
V gene: TRBV12-3/TRBV12-4; J gene: TRBJ1-6; CDR3 protein: CASSLMATGNSPLHF
V gene: TRBV11-1; J gene: TRBJ2-2; CDR3 protein: CASSLRSGAGPGELFF
V gene: TRBV29-1; J gene: TRBJ1-1; CDR3 protein: CSVEDIDLLGAFF
V gene: TRBV29-1; J gene: TRBJ2-7; CDR3 protein: CSVAWTSVYSYEQYF
V gene: TRBV18; J gene: TRBJ1-4; CDR3 protein: CASSPDRDRGFQGLFF
V gene: TRBV15; J gene: TRBJ1-3; CDR3 protein: CATSRELVSGNTIYF
V gene: TRBV20-1; J gene: TRBJ1-5; CDR3 protein: CSANMNHGDFSNQPQHF